The next 22 T cell receptor beta chains were all read from a single sample in a study of blood T cell repertoires in COVID-19. The method was immunoSEQ multiplex PCR; TCRdb's version includes in-frame clones alone and lacks a portion of them. Here the sample spans 100,000 or so clones, around 84% being singletons. Sequenced material: peripheral blood. These receptors were taken from a human donor in a cohort sampled during active COVID-19.

This chain joins TRBV3-1 (or the pseudogene TRBV3-2) and TRBJ2-3; 11 bases match TRBD2. V trimming: 6 bases; J trimming: 7 bases; junction bases outside the gene matches: 9. This CDR3 spans 15 amino acids. Germline CDR1 reads LGHDT; CDR2 reads YNNKEL (reference sequence). CDR3 in amino acids: CASRLAGGLRYTQYF. The CDR3 DNA reads as TGTGCCAGCAGGTTAGCGGGGGGGTTACGATATACGCAGTATTTT.

This chain joins TRBV3-1 (or the pseudogene TRBV3-2) and TRBJ2-7; D possibly corresponds to TRBD2 (6 bases). Trimming pared 1 base from V and 4 bases from J, leaving 8 bases between. CDR3 length: 13 amino acids. Germline V lookup: CDR1 LGHDT, CDR2 YNNKEL (reference sequence). CDR3 sequence: CASSQAGTYEQYF. The CDR3 DNA sequence: TGTGCCAGCAGCCAAGCCGGGACTTACGAGCAGTACTTC.

V and J are TRBV18 and TRBJ1-2; 8 nucleotides match TRBD1. Germline loops: CDR1 KGHSH, CDR2 LQKENI. J gave up 8 bases and V 3 bases, and 8 bases lay outside the gene matches. The CDR3 loop spans 14 amino acids. DNA for the CDR3: TGTGCCAGCTCACCCCAGACAGGGGTTGGAGGCTACACCTTC. Encoded protein: CASSPQTGVGGYTF.

The chain uses TRBV6-2 or TRBV6-3 and TRBJ2-7; D possibly corresponds to TRBD1 (6 bases). Germline V gives CDR1 MNHEY, CDR2 SVGEGT. CDR3 size: 17 residues. Trimming pared 6 bases from V and 0 bases from J, leaving 21 bases between. The CDR3 here is CASSPLPTGGNSYEQYF. In nucleotides, the CDR3 is TGTGCCAGCAGCCCGCTCCCGACAGGAGGAAACTCCTACGAGCAGTACTTC.

The rearrangement joins TRBV11-2 to TRBJ2-7; 11 positions agree with TRBD2. Germline values: CDR1 SGHAT, CDR2 FQNNGV. With V trimmed by 4 bases and J by 1 base, 6 bases remained unmatched. The CDR3 totals 16 residues. In DNA form, the CDR3 reads TGTGCCAGCAGCTACCCAACTAGCGGGGGTTCCTACGAGCAGTACTTC. This gives the protein CASSYPTSGGSYEQYF.

This clone was counted between two and nine times. The chain couples TRBV6-5 to TRBJ2-7, with D tentatively TRBD1 or TRBD2 (6 bases each). The germline gives CDR1 MNHEY, CDR2 SVGAGI. This CDR3 is built from 14 residues. V was clipped by 4 bases and J by 2 bases, with 12 bases between them. The CDR3 nucleotides are TGTGCCAGCAGTTCCTCGGGGGCCACCTACGAGCAGTACTTC. Translating gives CASSSSGATYEQYF.

This clone came up once. The chain couples TRBV5-1 to TRBJ2-5; D might be TRBD1 (6 bases). Looked up from germline, CDR1 is SGHRS and CDR2 is YFSETQ. This CDR3 comprises 14 residues. V lost 4 bases and J lost 5, with 15 bases in between. The CDR3 here is CASSRSTGPETQYF. CDR3 DNA: TGCGCCAGCAGCCGAAGTACAGGGCCCGAGACCCAGTACTTC.

The chain uses TRBV6-5 and TRBJ1-1; a possible D gene is TRBD1 (5 bases). CDR1 and CDR2 (germline): MNHEY, SVGAGI. With 6 bases removed from V and 5 bases from J, the gap between germline ends came to 13 bases. This CDR3 contains 13 residues. Here the CDR3 DNA reads TGTGCCAGCAGCTTTTCGGGGGAGACTGAAGCTTTCTTT. This translates into CASSFSGETEAFF.

The chain has TRBV28 and TRBJ2-3; possible D gene TRBD2, 6 bases. This CDR3 comprises 15 residues. V dropped 4 bases and J dropped 0 bases, with 11 bases sitting between them. Germline assignment: CDR1 MDHEN and CDR2 SYDVKM. Written as DNA, the CDR3 is TGTGCCAGCAGTTCGAGAGGGACTAGCACAGATACGCAGTATTTT. Protein product: CASSSRGTSTDTQYF.

This clone was recorded a few times. The chain uses TRBV19 and TRBJ2-1; D gene unclear. Trimming removed 8 bases at V and 8 bases at J, with 13 bases between. This CDR3 region has 12 residues. Germline V CDR1 and CDR2: LNHDA, SQIVND (reference sequence). Written as DNA, the CDR3 is TGTGCCAGTGGGCGAAGGATCGATGAGCAGTTCTTC. This sequence encodes CASGRRIDEQFF. Supplemented by reference TRBV19 and TRBJ2-1, the full variable domain reads DGGITQSPKYLFRKEGQNVTLSCEQNLNHDAMYWYRQDPGQGLRLIYYSQIVNDFQKGDIAEGYSVSREKKESFPLTVTSAQKNPTAFYLCASGRRIDEQFFGPGTRLTVL.

The sample holds a few counts of this clone. The CDR3 sequence is CASSQDSQGALSPDTQYF. The CDR3 DNA sequence: TGTGCCAGCAGCCAAGATTCACAGGGGGCCCTTTCGCCAGATACGCAGTATTTT. The chain uses TRBV4-2 and TRBJ2-3; 9 nucleotides agree with TRBD1. The length of the CDR3 is 18 residues. CDR1 LGHNA and CDR2 YNFKEQ come from the germline V gene. V dropped 0 bases and J dropped 4; count of bases not matched to a gene: 11.

V gene TRBV7-9 combines with J gene TRBJ1-4; perhaps TRBD1 as D (5 bases). The CDR3 has 14 residues. V dropped 5 bases and J dropped 8 bases, with 15 bases sitting between them. Germline V gives CDR1 SEHNR, CDR2 FQNEAQ (reference sequence). As DNA, the CDR3 is TGTGCCAGCAGCCCCGGACATGTCGGAGAAAAACTGTTTTTT. It yields the protein CASSPGHVGEKLFF.

The rearrangement joins TRBV18 to TRBJ2-5, with 9 positions matching TRBD1. Germline V gene lookup returns CDR1 KGHSH and CDR2 LQKENI. V was clipped by 8 bases and J by 5 bases; unmatched bases: 6. There are 13 residues in the CDR3. CDR3 in DNA: TGTGCCAGCGCCAGGGACAGGGACGAGACCCAGTACTTC. This sequence encodes CASARDRDETQYF.

The rearrangement uses TRBV11-3 and TRBJ1-1, with 9 bases that match TRBD1. Germline V gene sequence: CDR1 SGHNT, CDR2 YENEEA. The V segment lost 5 bases and the J segment 3 bases; nucleotides outside the gene matches: 7. The CDR3 extends over 15 amino acids. CDR3 in DNA: TGTGCCAGCAGCCCCCGTGGGGACAGGGACACTGAAGCTTTCTTT. Translating it yields CASSPRGDRDTEAFF. Using reference TRBV11-3 and TRBJ1-1 for the parts outside the CDR3, the full variable domain is EAGVVQSPRYKIIEKKQPVAFWCNPISGHNTLYWYLQNLGQGPELLIRYENEEAVDDSQLPKDRFSAERLKGVDSTLKIQPAELGDSAVYLCASSPRGDRDTEAFFGQGTRLTVV.

The chain joins TRBV18 to TRBJ2-5; a possible D gene is TRBD1 (6 bases). This CDR3 region has 14 residues. V lost 6 bases, J lost 5 bases, and 16 bases lay in between. Per the germline V gene, CDR1 is KGHSH and CDR2 is LQKENI. The CDR3 region is CASSTTGSGETQYF. Written as DNA, the CDR3 is TGTGCCAGCTCCACTACAGGGTCCGGTGAGACCCAGTACTTC.

CDR3 in amino acids: CASSLLGGGAVETQYF. CDR3 DNA: TGTGCCAGCAGTTTGCTTGGCGGGGGGGCCGTAGAGACCCAGTACTTC. The rearrangement links TRBV27 to TRBJ2-5; TRBD2 matches at 9 bases. V gave up 3 bases and J gave up 4 bases; unmatched junction bases: 9. There are 16 residues in the CDR3. CDR1 and CDR2 (germline): MNHEY, SMNVEV (reference sequence).

The chain couples TRBV7-8 to TRBJ1-1, with D possibly TRBD1 on 5 matching bases. This CDR3 has 17 amino acids. Trimming cost V 2 bases and J 0 bases, with 16 bases left between them. Germline V gives CDR1 SGHVS, CDR2 FQNEAQ. CDR3 DNA: TGTGCCAGCAGCTTATTGGTAGGGGATCTCATGAACACTGAAGCTTTCTTT. This translates into CASSLLVGDLMNTEAFF.

CDR3 sequence (DNA): TGCGCCAGCAGCTTACAGGGCACTAATGAAAAACTGTTTTTT. It codes for CASSLQGTNEKLFF. The chain combines TRBV5-1 with TRBJ1-4; perhaps TRBD1 as D (6 bases). Germline V gene sequence: CDR1 SGHRS, CDR2 YFSETQ. This CDR3 region has 14 residues. The V end was cut by 2 bases, the J end by 2 bases, with 7 bases between.

This chain links TRBV7-2 with TRBJ1-4; 9 bases agree with TRBD1. Germline CDR1 and CDR2: SGHTA and FQGNSA. The CDR3 consists of 15 residues. The J segment lost 8 bases and the V segment lost 4 bases, leaving 8 bases of the junction unmatched. The CDR3 reads CASSSGQGWREKLFF. In DNA, the CDR3 is TGTGCCAGCAGCTCCGGACAGGGGTGGCGAGAAAAACTGTTTTTT.

The chain uses TRBV4-1 and TRBJ2-3; maybe TRBD2 (5 bases). Germline V gives CDR1 MGHRA, CDR2 YSYEKL. The CDR3 runs 15 residues. V lost 0 bases and J lost 3, with 10 bases in between. CDR3 sequence: CASSQEAPGTDTQYF. In DNA, the CDR3 is TGCGCCAGCAGCCAAGAAGCTCCGGGAACAGATACGCAGTATTTT.

This clone came up once. The J gene is TRBJ2-7, the V gene TRBV6-5; D unresolved. V lost 0 bases and J lost 7, with 10 bases in between. The CDR3 is 13 residues long. Germline loops: CDR1 MNHEY, CDR2 SVGAGI. CDR3 sequence reads: CASSYSMRNEQYF. As DNA, the CDR3 is TGTGCCAGCAGTTACTCGATGAGGAATGAGCAGTACTTC.

The rearrangement links TRBV27 to TRBJ2-5; 9 nucleotides line up with TRBD2. The trim removed 3 bases at V and 5 bases at J, leaving 1 base unmatched. CDR3 length: 13 residues. In germline, CDR1 is MNHEY, CDR2 SMNVEV (reference sequence). The CDR3 reads CASSFGLAETQYF. The CDR3 coding sequence is TGTGCCAGCAGTTTTGGACTAGCGGAGACCCAGTACTTC.